These T cell receptor beta chains were read from a single sample in a study of blood T cells in healthy people across ages. One entry per CDR3 protein, called by TCRdb with MiXCR from the 5' RACE reads. The table includes 800,000 or so distinct CDR3 sequences, just under 25% detected once. Another study also made use of these data, one on T cells of mothers and their children.

Material for sequencing was blood. All receptors come from a boy aged 5 to 17 in good health. The CDR3 runs from the conserved cysteine through the conserved F or W. The order of the fields is D gene, J gene, V gene, clone size, CDR3 protein, CDR3 DNA. D genes are given only for firm matches. The size of a clone is reported for some rows only, either as once, few or many, or as a class for expanded clones.

D gene: TRBD2
J gene: TRBJ2-2
V gene: TRBV2
clone size: once
CDR3 protein: CASLTSGNTGELFF
CDR3 DNA: TGTGCCAGCCTGACTAGCGGGAACACCGGGGAGCTGTTTTTC

D gene: -
J gene: TRBJ2-7
V gene: TRBV15
clone size: -
CDR3 protein: CATSRDQGHGYNSYEQYF
CDR3 DNA: TGTGCCACCAGCAGAGATCAGGGCCACGGCTACAACTCCTACGAGCAGTACTTC

D gene: -
J gene: TRBJ2-7
V gene: TRBV3-1
clone size: -
CDR3 protein: CASSTGQSSYEQYF
CDR3 DNA: TGTGCCAGCAGCACTGGACAGAGCTCCTACGAGCAGTACTTC

D gene: -
J gene: TRBJ1-3
V gene: TRBV27
clone size: -
CDR3 protein: CASSLDTLVPYRSVSGNTIYF
CDR3 DNA: TGTGCCAGCAGTTTGGACACCTTAGTCCCCTATCGCTCTGTTTCTGGAAACACCATATATTTT

D gene: -
J gene: TRBJ2-7
V gene: TRBV10-3
clone size: -
CDR3 protein: CAISDEGSGYEQYF
CDR3 DNA: TGTGCCATCAGTGATGAGGGATCGGGCTACGAGCAGTACTTC

D gene: TRBD2
J gene: TRBJ2-7
V gene: TRBV19
clone size: -
CDR3 protein: CASSSLASGVYDEQYF
CDR3 DNA: TGTGCCAGTAGTTCCCTCGCTAGCGGCGTATACGACGAGCAGTACTTC

D gene: -
J gene: TRBJ2-3
V gene: TRBV5-1
clone size: few
CDR3 protein: CASSLGQGLADTQYF
CDR3 DNA: TGCGCCAGCAGCTTGGGGCAGGGATTGGCAGATACGCAGTATTTT

D gene: -
J gene: TRBJ1-2
V gene: TRBV3-1
clone size: -
CDR3 protein: CASSQNFGRPRDDYTF
CDR3 DNA: TGTGCCAGCAGCCAAAATTTCGGGCGGCCCAGGGATGACTACACCTTC

D gene: TRBD2
J gene: TRBJ2-1
V gene: TRBV20-1
clone size: -
CDR3 protein: CSAPGLAGGPYNEQFF
CDR3 DNA: TGCAGTGCCCCGGGACTAGCGGGAGGCCCCTACAATGAGCAGTTCTTC

D gene: TRBD1
J gene: TRBJ1-2
V gene: TRBV7-2
clone size: -
CDR3 protein: CASSSQGAEEGYTF
CDR3 DNA: TGTGCCAGCAGCTCCCAGGGGGCAGAGGAGGGCTACACCTTC

D gene: -
J gene: TRBJ2-5
V gene: TRBV4-1
clone size: -
CDR3 protein: CASSQVKGHETQYF
CDR3 DNA: TGCGCCAGCAGCCAAGTCAAGGGGCATGAGACCCAGTACTTC

D gene: -
J gene: TRBJ2-7
V gene: TRBV28
clone size: -
CDR3 protein: CASSLVPDWLYYEQYF
CDR3 DNA: TGTGCCAGCAGTTTAGTTCCAGACTGGCTTTACTACGAGCAGTACTTC

D gene: -
J gene: TRBJ2-1
V gene: TRBV24-1
clone size: -
CDR3 protein: CATSDSGTQSYNEQFF
CDR3 DNA: TGTGCCACCAGTGACTCCGGGACGCAATCCTACAATGAGCAGTTCTTC

D gene: -
J gene: TRBJ2-3
V gene: TRBV7-9
clone size: few
CDR3 protein: CASSWIGDTQYF
CDR3 DNA: TGTGCCAGCAGCTGGATTGGGGATACGCAGTATTTT

D gene: -
J gene: TRBJ1-1
V gene: TRBV4-1
clone size: -
CDR3 protein: CASSQAPGHPNTEAFF
CDR3 DNA: TGCGCCAGCAGCCAAGCCCCGGGACACCCGAACACTGAAGCTTTCTTT

D gene: -
J gene: TRBJ2-7
V gene: TRBV29-1
clone size: -
CDR3 protein: CSVREWDEQYF
CDR3 DNA: TGCAGCGTAAGGGAATGGGACGAGCAGTACTTC

D gene: TRBD2
J gene: TRBJ2-1
V gene: TRBV28
clone size: few
CDR3 protein: CASSLSGTTSSYNEQFF
CDR3 DNA: TGTGCCAGCAGCCTCTCTGGGACTACGAGCTCCTACAATGAGCAGTTCTTC

D gene: -
J gene: TRBJ2-1
V gene: TRBV6-6
clone size: few
CDR3 protein: CASSYSQSEQFF
CDR3 DNA: TGTGCCAGCAGTTACTCTCAGAGTGAGCAGTTCTTC

D gene: TRBD2
J gene: TRBJ2-5
V gene: TRBV9
clone size: -
CDR3 protein: CASSRGTSGGIGQETQYF
CDR3 DNA: TGTGCCAGCAGCCGTGGGACTAGCGGGGGGATAGGCCAAGAGACCCAGTACTTC

D gene: TRBD1
J gene: TRBJ2-5
V gene: TRBV5-1
clone size: -
CDR3 protein: CASRGQGLDQETQYF
CDR3 DNA: TGCGCCAGCAGGGGACAGGGCCTTGACCAAGAGACCCAGTACTTC

D gene: -
J gene: TRBJ2-5
V gene: TRBV27
clone size: -
CDR3 protein: CASSFDPRETQYF
CDR3 DNA: TGTGCCAGCAGTTTCGACCCTCGGGAGACCCAGTACTTC

D gene: -
J gene: TRBJ2-7
V gene: TRBV10-3
clone size: few
CDR3 protein: CAIRDAVYEQYF
CDR3 DNA: TGTGCCATCAGGGACGCCGTATACGAGCAGTACTTC

D gene: -
J gene: TRBJ1-5
V gene: TRBV7-8
clone size: -
CDR3 protein: CASSLVQGLGNQPQHF
CDR3 DNA: TGTGCCAGCAGCTTAGTACAGGGATTGGGCAATCAGCCCCAGCATTTT

D gene: -
J gene: TRBJ2-5
V gene: TRBV5-1
clone size: -
CDR3 protein: CASSLGAAAETQYF
CDR3 DNA: TGCGCCAGCAGCTTGGGAGCAGCGGCAGAGACCCAGTACTTC

D gene: -
J gene: TRBJ1-5
V gene: TRBV27
clone size: -
CDR3 protein: CASSLNTGQGPQHF
CDR3 DNA: TGTGCCAGCAGTTTAAATACGGGGCAGGGGCCCCAGCATTTT

D gene: -
J gene: TRBJ2-7
V gene: TRBV28
clone size: few
CDR3 protein: CASRPPGGLPYEQYF
CDR3 DNA: TGTGCCAGCCGTCCCCCTGGCGGCCTCCCCTACGAGCAGTACTTC

D gene: TRBD2
J gene: TRBJ2-7
V gene: TRBV9
clone size: many
CDR3 protein: CASSVAPTSGTIYEQYF
CDR3 DNA: TGTGCCAGCAGCGTCGCCCCAACAAGCGGGACCATCTACGAGCAGTACTTC

D gene: -
J gene: TRBJ1-1
V gene: TRBV21-1
clone size: few
CDR3 protein: CASSTEGVAEAFF
CDR3 DNA: TGTGCCAGCAGCACCGAAGGGGTCGCTGAAGCTTTCTTT

D gene: TRBD1
J gene: TRBJ1-4
V gene: TRBV7-2
clone size: -
CDR3 protein: CASTDRAANEKLFF
CDR3 DNA: TGTGCCAGCACCGACAGGGCGGCTAATGAAAAACTGTTTTTT

D gene: -
J gene: TRBJ2-6
V gene: TRBV7-9
clone size: few
CDR3 protein: CASSPQGIGDVSGANVLTF
CDR3 DNA: TGTGCCAGCAGCCCCCAGGGAATCGGTGACGTTTCTGGGGCCAACGTCCTGACTTTC

D gene: -
J gene: TRBJ2-5
V gene: TRBV7-9
clone size: many
CDR3 protein: CASSLVVVPDKETQYF
CDR3 DNA: TGTGCCAGCAGCTTAGTGGTTGTTCCGGACAAAGAGACCCAGTACTTC

D gene: -
J gene: TRBJ2-1
V gene: TRBV20-1
clone size: -
CDR3 protein: CSALKGPVEWNEQFF
CDR3 DNA: TGCAGTGCTCTAAAGGGACCGGTGGAGTGGAATGAGCAGTTCTTC

D gene: TRBD2
J gene: TRBJ2-2
V gene: TRBV6-1
clone size: -
CDR3 protein: CASRERRAGIDTGELFF
CDR3 DNA: TGTGCCAGCAGGGAACGCCGAGCGGGAATTGACACCGGGGAGCTGTTTTTT

D gene: -
J gene: TRBJ2-1
V gene: TRBV2
clone size: few
CDR3 protein: CASRPSWEFSYNEQFF
CDR3 DNA: TGTGCCAGCAGGCCCAGTTGGGAATTCTCCTACAATGAGCAGTTCTTC

D gene: TRBD2
J gene: TRBJ2-7
V gene: TRBV7-2
clone size: -
CDR3 protein: CASSARASGLECF
CDR3 DNA: TGTGCCAGCAGCGCGAGGGCTAGCGGATTGGAATGTTTC

D gene: -
J gene: TRBJ2-1
V gene: TRBV25-1
clone size: -
CDR3 protein: CASSKYGLGGPYNEQFF
CDR3 DNA: TGTGCCAGCAGTAAATACGGTTTGGGGGGGCCCTACAATGAGCAGTTCTTC

D gene: TRBD1
J gene: TRBJ1-1
V gene: TRBV7-9
clone size: -
CDR3 protein: CASRRLHRGAEAFF
CDR3 DNA: TGTGCCAGCAGAAGACTGCACAGGGGCGCTGAAGCTTTCTTT

D gene: TRBD2
J gene: TRBJ2-7
V gene: TRBV20-1
clone size: -
CDR3 protein: CSARDLLGGAGGVYEQYF
CDR3 DNA: TGCAGTGCTAGAGATCTGTTGGGGGGAGCGGGAGGGGTCTACGAGCAGTACTTC

D gene: TRBD1
J gene: TRBJ2-5
V gene: TRBV7-8
clone size: few
CDR3 protein: CASSFGQGGGETQYF
CDR3 DNA: TGTGCCAGCAGCTTTGGCCAAGGGGGCGGGGAGACCCAGTACTTC

D gene: TRBD1
J gene: TRBJ2-5
V gene: TRBV28
clone size: few
CDR3 protein: CASSYRTGDAREQYF
CDR3 DNA: TGTGCCAGCTCATATCGGACAGGGGACGCTCGGGAGCAGTACTTC